Below are 11 T cell receptor beta chains sequenced from a single sample in a study of low-dose radiotherapy and immunotherapy resistance in tumors. Both TCRalpha and TCRbeta chains were reverse transcribed with V-gene-specific primers. It was with a constant-region primer and a V-primer adapter that TCRs were amplified over approximately 20 PCR cycles. TCRdb reprocessed the reads via MiXCR and lists one record per CDR3 protein. This sample has about 89,000 distinct CDR3 sequences, with 9.4% found just once. Time point: before trial treatment. The sample here was PBMCs, taken before treatment. The receptors come from a male donor with prostate cancer.

On this clonotype: A far larger clone is one base from this, pointing to a likely read error. The rearrangement joins TRBV20-1 to TRBJ2-7; D is ambiguous. CDR1 is DFQATT and CDR2 is SNEGSKA in the germline V gene (reference sequence). Trimming shortened V by 8 bases and J by 7 bases, and 15 bases separated the two germline ends. The CDR3 is made up of 11 amino acids. CDR3 amino acids: CSPGWNNEQYF. CDR3 bases: TGCAGTCCTGGCTGGAACAATGAGCAGTACTTC.

This clonotype was seen many times. CDR3 in DNA: TGCAGTGCCCAACAGACTAGCGGACGCACAGATACGCAGTATTTT. Its protein product is CSAQQTSGRTDTQYF. This chain links TRBV20-1 with TRBJ2-3; TRBD2 matches at 9 bases. This CDR3 is built from 15 residues. V dropped 6 bases and J dropped 1; count of bases not matched to a gene: 8. Germline V lookup: CDR1 DFQATT, CDR2 SNEGSKA (reference sequence).

With regard to this clonotype: Given a much more abundant clone one base away, this may be a read error. This rearrangement joins TRBV5-1 to TRBJ2-3; D gene ambiguous. The CDR3 runs to 15 residues. V lost 1 base to trimming and J lost 3 bases, with 12 bases between them. From germline, CDR1 is SGHRS and CDR2 YFSETQ. CDR3 protein: CASSLRGARTDTQYF. The CDR3 coding sequence is TGCGCCAGCAGCTTGCGCGGAGCTAGAACAGATACGCAGTATTTT. Full variable domain (rest looked up from reference TRBV5-1 and TRBJ2-3): KAGVTQTPRYLIKTRGQQVTLSCSPISGHRSVSWYQQTPGQGLQFLFEYFSETQRNKGNFPGRFSGRQFSNSRSEMNVSTLELGDSALYLCASSLRGARTDTQYFGPGTRLTVL.

The table lists this clonotype with many counts. The chain employs TRBV13 and TRBJ2-1, with 11 bases fitting TRBD2. Trimming at V came to 1 base and at J to 3 bases, leaving 5 bases not matched to a gene. CDR3 size: 17 residues. Germline V gene lookup returns CDR1 PRHDT and CDR2 FYEKMQ (reference sequence). CDR3 loop: CASSLAMGLADYNEQFF. DNA for the CDR3: TGTGCCAGCAGCTTAGCCATGGGACTAGCGGACTACAATGAGCAGTTCTTC.

This clonotype was seen repeatedly, ten times or more. This chain joins TRBV28 and TRBJ2-5; a weak D match, TRBD1 (6 bases). V was cut by 8 bases and J by 5 bases, with 6 bases left in between. Germline V gene lookup returns CDR1 MDHEN and CDR2 SYDVKM. The CDR3 covers 10 residues. The CDR3 spells CASQGETQYF. DNA for the CDR3: TGTGCCAGCCAGGGGGAGACCCAGTACTTC.

This clonotype was seen many times. The chain is built from TRBV7-3 and TRBJ2-1, with D possibly TRBD1 on 5 matching bases. Germline V gives CDR1 SGHTA, CDR2 FQGTGA. Trimming removed 1 base from V and 9 bases from J, with 16 bases in between. The CDR3 has 15 residues. This CDR3 reads CASSLMLEGVGEQFF. The CDR3, as DNA: TGTGCCAGCAGCTTAATGTTGGAAGGGGTAGGTGAGCAGTTCTTC.

This sequence joins TRBV5-1 and TRBJ2-2; 13 bases are shared with TRBD2. Trimming at V came to 2 bases and at J to 3 bases, leaving 4 bases not matched to a gene. There are 17 residues in the CDR3. CDR1 is SGHRS, CDR2 YFSETQ, per germline. CDR3 residues: CASSLLAGGPDTGELFF. DNA of the CDR3: TGCGCCAGCAGCTTACTAGCGGGAGGGCCCGACACCGGGGAGCTGTTTTTT.

This clonotype occurred many times. The chain carries TRBV6-2 or TRBV6-3 and TRBJ2-3; D is unresolved. There are 13 residues in the CDR3. CDR1 is MNHEY, CDR2 SVGEGT, per germline. Trimming stripped 6 bases from V and 6 bases from J, with 13 bases between. As DNA, the CDR3 is TGTGCCAGCAGACCGGGTATTACGGATACGCAGTATTTT. This translates into CASRPGITDTQYF.

This clonotype was seen many times. The rearrangement joins TRBV20-1 to TRBJ2-5; 12 bases line up with TRBD1. Germline V CDR1 and CDR2: DFQATT, SNEGSKA (reference sequence). J was trimmed by 2 bases and V by 0 bases; bases with no gene match: 7. This CDR3 comprises 17 residues. CDR3 loop: CSARERGQGAPQETQYF. The CDR3 DNA reads as TGCAGTGCTAGAGAGAGGGGACAGGGGGCCCCACAAGAGACCCAGTACTTC.

At least ten counts were recorded for this clonotype. CDR3 sequence: CSAPQGGETQYF. CDR3 sequence (DNA): TGCAGTGCGCCTCAGGGGGGAGAGACCCAGTACTTC. The chain has TRBV20-1 and TRBJ2-5, with TRBD1 as a possible D gene (7 bases). The CDR3 loop spans 12 amino acids. Germline-derived CDR1 and CDR2 are DFQATT and SNEGSKA (reference sequence). Deletions cut 6 bases from V and 4 bases from J, with 12 bases between.

On this clonotype: This likely reflects a read error, since a far larger clone is one base away. The genes are TRBV3-1 and TRBJ2-7, with D perhaps given as TRBD1 or TRBD2 (5 bases each). The germline CDR1 and CDR2 sequences are LGHDT and YNNKEL (reference sequence). This CDR3 has 15 amino acids. Here the CDR3 DNA reads TGTGACAGCAGTGAAAGGCTTTGGGGGACCTACGAGCAGTACTTC. This sequence encodes CDSSERLWGTYEQYF.